The T cell receptor beta chain described here comes from a study of blood T cell repertoires in COVID-19. Details on this clone: Distinct nucleotide sequences in the sample also encode this CDR3.

Authors' processing steps: By means of reference gene primer amplification, nucleated cell counts were estimated. Clones were read by immunoSEQ multiplex PCR, and TCRdb kept only the in-frame ones, dropping some. Clone size and V and J calls were adopted from that table, with D and trimming inferred from the DNA. Found here are approximately 410,000 clones, just over 85% of them singletons; the top ten hold about 1.5%. The V and J ends lost 1 base and 7 bases, in that order; junction bases with no gene match: 3. This CDR3 comprises 15 residues. The germline CDR1 and CDR2 sequences are MNHNS and SASEGT.

The receptor was isolated from a woman aged 25 to 39 with active or convalescent COVID-19. Sequences were obtained from peripheral blood. J is TRBJ1-5 and V is TRBV6-1; TRBD1 matches 11 bases. DNA for the CDR3: TGTGCCAGCAGTGAAGGGACAGGGGGCAGGCAGCCCCAGCATTTT. As protein: CASSEGTGGRQPQHF.